The 28 T cell receptor beta chains presented below share a single source sample, sequenced in a study of blood T cells in healthy people across ages. The use of a sample-barcoded 5' primer and a J-beta primer mix characterized a second PCR of 7 to 11 cycles. One entry per CDR3 protein, called by TCRdb with MiXCR from the 5' RACE reads. The repertoire has about 1.4 million distinct CDR3 sequences, approximately 63% of them found once; the top ten carry 6.5% to 8.5%. Sample: blood. The receptors derive from a young man in good health.

In its sample, this clonotype was seen once. This chain connects TRBV12-3 or TRBV12-4 to TRBJ1-5; the match to TRBD1 covers 8 bases. The CDR3 runs to 14 residues. The V segment lost 6 bases and the J segment 5 bases; nucleotides outside the gene matches: 6. For the CDR3, the DNA is TGTGCCAGCAGGAAAGACAGGGGAGATCAGCCCCAGCATTTT. Residues: CASRKDRGDQPQHF.

This chain uses TRBV6-1 with TRBJ2-7; 11 bases map to TRBD1. Germline values: CDR1 MNHNS, CDR2 SASEGT. J gave up 4 bases and V 6 bases, and 8 bases lay outside the gene matches. The CDR3 runs 15 residues. CDR3 nucleotide sequence: TGTGCCAGCAGGACGAACCGGGACAGGGGGTACGAGCAGTACTTC. It specifies CASRTNRDRGYEQYF.

V gene TRBV6-5 combines with J gene TRBJ1-3; D remains unclear. The V and J ends lost 4 bases and 2 bases respectively, with 9 bases between them. CDR1 and CDR2 (germline): MNHEY, SVGAGI. The CDR3 consists of 14 residues. CDR3 amino acids: CASSWLGTGNTIYF. The CDR3 nucleotides read TGTGCCAGCAGTTGGTTAGGAACTGGAAACACCATATATTTT.

Notes on this clonotype: At one end, the junction sequence differs from germline, possibly due to a read error. CDR3 amino acids: CSADGGETQYF. The CDR3 region has the DNA TGTAGTGCTGATGGGGGGGAGACCCAGTACTTC. This sequence joins TRBV20-1 and TRBJ2-7; TRBD2 might be the D (6 bases). The J call may be incorrect, as the DNA end agrees better with TRBJ2-5. This CDR3 spans 11 amino acids. CDR1 and CDR2 from the germline V gene are DFQATT and SNEGSKA (reference sequence).

The chain links TRBV20-1 to TRBJ1-1; D is possibly TRBD1 (6 bases). V gave up 0 bases and J gave up 5 bases, with 16 bases separating them. Germline values: CDR1 DFQATT, CDR2 SNEGSKA (reference sequence). CDR3 size: 15 residues. This CDR3 is CSARDLRTGWTEAFF. The CDR3 DNA is TGCAGTGCTAGAGATCTCAGAACAGGGTGGACTGAAGCTTTCTTT.

V is TRBV29-1 and J is TRBJ2-5, with D hard to call. CDR3 length equals 11 residues. Per the germline V gene, CDR1 is SQVTM and CDR2 is ANQGSEA. The germline V and J ends were trimmed by 5 bases and 5 bases, with 9 bases remaining between them. This CDR3 is CSVQSRETQYF. The DNA for the CDR3 is TGCAGCGTTCAAAGTCGGGAGACCCAGTACTTC.

This clonotype was counted a few times. The V gene is TRBV7-2, the J gene TRBJ2-3; 8 nucleotides match TRBD2. Germline V gene sequence: CDR1 SGHTA, CDR2 FQGNSA. This CDR3 is built from 16 residues. The V and J ends lost 5 bases and 10 bases, in that order; junction bases with no gene match: 17. The CDR3 region has the DNA TGTGCCAGCAGCGCCACTAGCGGATCGGCCCTTCGAGCGCAGTATTTT. It encodes CASSATSGSALRAQYF.

This clonotype was counted only a few times. V usage is TRBV20-1 and J usage is TRBJ2-5; no clear D gene. The CDR3 loop spans 12 amino acids. V was pared by 5 bases and J by 4 bases, with 11 bases between. Germline CDR1 reads DFQATT; CDR2 reads SNEGSKA (reference sequence). The CDR3 nucleotides are TGCAGTGCTCCCGATACCGGAGAGACCCAGTACTTC. Its translation: CSAPDTGETQYF.

The rearrangement uses TRBV27 and TRBJ2-3; D may be TRBD1 (5 bases). The CDR3 covers 14 residues. Germline V lookup: CDR1 MNHEY, CDR2 SMNVEV (reference sequence). Trimming shortened V by 3 bases and J by 5 bases, and 12 bases separated the two germline ends. The CDR3 DNA follows: TGTGCCAGCAGTTTGGAGACAGTCCGAGATACGCAGTATTTT. Its translation is CASSLETVRDTQYF.

The V and J genes are TRBV4-2 and TRBJ2-7; possible D gene TRBD1, 6 bases. V was shortened by 0 bases and J by 0 bases, with 24 bases between the two germline ends. The CDR3 sequence is 20 residues long. From germline, CDR1 is LGHNA and CDR2 YNFKEQ. The CDR3 DNA reads TGTGCCAGCAGCCAAGATTTTTCAGGGGACGACAGGTTAAACTCCTACGAGCAGTACTTC. This sequence encodes CASSQDFSGDDRLNSYEQYF.

This clonotype was detected a few times. V gene TRBV7-2 combines with J gene TRBJ1-4; D might be TRBD1 (5 bases). Per germline, CDR1 SGHTA and CDR2 FQGNSA. The CDR3 runs to 14 residues. Trimming stripped 0 bases from V and 8 bases from J, with 10 bases between. The CDR3 coding sequence is TGTGCCAGCAGCTTAGCGGGGACCGGCGAAAAACTGTTTTTT. Translating it yields CASSLAGTGEKLFF.

This chain uses TRBV25-1 with TRBJ2-5; D remains unclear. The germline V gene has CDR1 MGHDK and CDR2 SYGVNS. V was shortened by 5 bases and J by 5 bases, with 6 bases between the two germline ends. CDR3 length equals 11 residues. The CDR3 DNA sequence: TGTGCCAGCAGTATATGGGAGACCCAGTACTTC. This sequence encodes CASSIWETQYF.

Only a few counts were recorded for this clonotype. The V and J genes are TRBV10-3 and TRBJ1-2, with TRBD1 matching over 8 bases. CDR3 size: 13 residues. Losses at the gene ends were 7 bases for V and 5 bases for J; bases not matched to a gene: 6. CDR1 and CDR2 from the germline V gene are ENHRY and SYGVKD. This CDR3 is CAITPDRDYGYTF. The CDR3 DNA reads TGTGCCATCACCCCGGACAGGGATTATGGCTACACCTTC.

J is TRBJ2-5 and V is TRBV24-1; no firm D call. This CDR3 spans 13 amino acids. V lost 7 bases to trimming and J lost 0 bases, with 8 bases between them. In germline, CDR1 is KGHDR, CDR2 SFDVKD. This chain's CDR3 is CATRTKYQETQYF. CDR3 sequence (DNA): TGTGCCACCAGAACAAAGTACCAAGAGACCCAGTACTTC.

This chain joins TRBV24-1 and TRBJ1-2; 7 bases are shared with TRBD1. CDR1 is KGHDR and CDR2 is SFDVKD in the germline V gene. V shed 6 bases and J 8 bases; nucleotides not matched to a gene: 2. The CDR3 is made up of 11 amino acids. The CDR3 is CATSNRGGYTF. The CDR3 nucleotides read TGTGCCACCAGTAACAGGGGAGGCTACACCTTC.

This clonotype was seen only a few times. The DNA for the CDR3 is TGTGCCAGCAGTTACTGGGGACGGATCTCTGGGGCCAACGTCCTGACTTTC. The encoded protein is CASSYWGRISGANVLTF. The rearrangement joins TRBV6-2 or TRBV6-3 to TRBJ2-6; D is possibly TRBD1 or TRBD2 (5 bases each). This CDR3 comprises 17 residues. The germline CDR1 and CDR2 sequences are MNHEY and SVGEGT. V lost 1 base, J lost 0 bases, and 10 bases lay in between.

This clonotype was observed once. This chain links TRBV7-6 with TRBJ1-5; D unresolved. The CDR3 covers 13 residues. Trimming stripped 10 bases from V and 5 bases from J, with 15 bases between. Looked up from germline, CDR1 is SGHVS and CDR2 is FNYEAQ. The CDR3 sequence is CATDGRADQPQHF. In DNA form, the CDR3 reads TGTGCCACTGACGGAAGGGCGGATCAGCCCCAGCATTTT.

The genes are TRBV10-3 and TRBJ1-2, with TRBD1 identical over 7 bases. V lost 0 bases to trimming and J lost 4 bases; unmatched junction nucleotides: 11. The V gene's germline CDR1 is ENHRY and CDR2 SYGVKD. This CDR3 has 17 residues. The CDR3 nucleotides are TGTGCCATCAGTGAGTCGCCTGGGACAGCCAAAATCTATGGCTACACCTTC. Amino acid sequence: CAISESPGTAKIYGYTF.

A few counts support this clonotype. The rearrangement uses TRBV10-1 and TRBJ2-6, with D unresolved. The V gene's germline CDR1 is WNHNN and CDR2 SYGVQD (reference sequence). Deletions cut 0 bases from V and 4 bases from J, with 4 bases between. The CDR3 spans 14 residues. The CDR3 coding sequence is TGCGCCAGCAGTGAGTCTACCGGGGCCAACGTCCTGACTTTC. As protein: CASSESTGANVLTF.

This clonotype was seen a few times. The rearrangement uses TRBV20-1 and TRBJ1-5; 7 positions match TRBD1. The J segment lost 8 bases and the V segment lost 1 base, leaving 5 bases of the junction unmatched. Germline loops: CDR1 DFQATT, CDR2 SNEGSKA (reference sequence). The CDR3 sequence is 13 residues long. The CDR3 DNA reads TGCAGTGCTAGAGGGACAGGTCTCAAGCCCCAGCATTTT. This gives the protein CSARGTGLKPQHF.

The chain couples TRBV29-1 to TRBJ2-7; 8 nucleotides match TRBD1. V lost 2 bases to trimming and J lost 7 bases; unmatched junction nucleotides: 10. Germline V CDR1 and CDR2: SQVTM, ANQGSEA. CDR3 length: 14 residues. The CDR3 is CSVEPTGDPTEQYF. Written as DNA, the CDR3 is TGCAGCGTTGAACCGACAGGGGACCCTACGGAGCAGTACTTC.

Only a few counts were recorded for this clonotype. The chain has TRBV5-1 and TRBJ2-3; 8 nucleotides line up with TRBD2. Germline-derived CDR1 and CDR2 are SGHRS and YFSETQ. Trimming removed 3 bases from V and 2 bases from J; junction bases left unmatched: 11. This CDR3 region has 17 residues. The CDR3 loop reads CASSSGSSGALTDTQYF. The CDR3 nucleotides are TGCGCCAGCAGCTCTGGGAGTAGCGGGGCCCTCACAGATACGCAGTATTTT.

The V and J genes are TRBV20-1 and TRBJ1-5; D remains unclear. Germline CDR1 is DFQATT and CDR2 is SNEGSKA (reference sequence). V was cut by 1 base and J by 7 bases, with 11 bases left in between. The CDR3 is 13 residues long. CDR3 bases: TGCAGTGCTAGAGCCTCCATCGAGCAGCCCCAGCATTTT. Translating gives CSARASIEQPQHF.

The rearrangement uses TRBV6-2 or TRBV6-3 and TRBJ2-6, with 8 bases aligning to TRBD1. Germline V gives CDR1 MNHEY, CDR2 SVGEGT. J was trimmed by 3 bases and V by 6 bases; bases with no gene match: 19. The CDR3 length is 20 residues. Here the CDR3 DNA reads TGTGCCAGCAGCCCACGGCAGGGGGCGAGTGGGAACTATGGGGCCAACGTCCTGACTTTC. Translation: CASSPRQGASGNYGANVLTF.

The chain has TRBV20-1 and TRBJ2-7; 7 positions match TRBD1. Germline trimming cut 2 bases from V and 2 bases from J; bases unmatched to any gene: 6. The CDR3 extends over 14 amino acids. Germline CDR1 DFQATT, CDR2 SNEGSKA (reference sequence). In DNA, the CDR3 is TGCAGTGCTAGACCCCGACAGGGCCCCTACGAGCAGTACTTC. This encodes CSARPRQGPYEQYF.

This sequence joins TRBV12-3 or TRBV12-4 and TRBJ2-1; no definite D call. V was trimmed by 6 bases and J by 0 bases, leaving 15 bases between them. The CDR3 length is 16 residues. The CDR3 loop is CASSRLLTSSYNEQFF. The CDR3 nucleotides read TGTGCCAGCAGCCGATTACTCACGAGCTCCTACAATGAGCAGTTCTTC.

This chain joins TRBV29-1 and TRBJ2-7; 10 positions match TRBD2. J gave up 6 bases and V 8 bases, and 10 bases lay outside the gene matches. CDR3 length: 13 amino acids. Germline V lookup: CDR1 SQVTM, CDR2 ANQGSEA. The CDR3, as DNA: TGCAGCTTCTTAGCGGGGGGCGCCGGCGAGCAGTACTTC. Protein: CSFLAGGAGEQYF.

V gene TRBV9 combines with J gene TRBJ1-2; 11 bases are a match to TRBD1. V was pared by 4 bases and J by 8 bases, with 7 bases of the junction left unmatched. Germline assignment: CDR1 SGDLS and CDR2 YYNGEE. This CDR3 comprises 14 residues. Here the CDR3 DNA reads TGTGCCAGCAGCTTCTCCGGGACAGGGGGAGGCTACACCTTC. Its protein product is CASSFSGTGGGYTF.